A selection of T cell receptor beta chains follows, all from one sample in a study of T cell responses to AZD1222 COVID-19 vaccine. Method: immunoSEQ multiplex PCR; TCRdb's copy keeps in-frame clones and lacks some. The repertoire holds some 130,000 clones, with 88% as singletons. Sequencing used peripheral blood, obtained on day 0 of MenACWY control vaccination. Receptor source: an adult in good health. CDR3s include the opening cysteine and the closing phenylalanine or tryptophan. The order of the fields is clone size, D gene, J gene, V gene, CDR3 DNA, CDR3 protein. D genes are given only for firm matches. Clone size is shown for a subset of rows, as once, few, many or a class of expanded clone.

>NA|NA|TRBJ2-1|TRBV5-1
TGCGCCAGCAGTAAAACCTGGGGGACTTCCTACAATGAGCAGTTCTTC
CASSKTWGTSYNEQFF
>NA|NA|TRBJ1-1|TRBV5-1
TGCGCCAGCAGCTTGGGGACCGTGAGGCTTAACACTGAAGCTTTCTTT
CASSLGTVRLNTEAFF
>once|NA|TRBJ2-5|TRBV5-1
TGCGCCAGCAGCTTCAGCGGTAGTGAGACCCAGTACTTC
CASSFSGSETQYF
>NA|TRBD1|TRBJ2-7|TRBV27
TGTGCCAGCAGGACAGGGGCTTACGAGCAGTACTTC
CASRTGAYEQYF
>NA|NA|TRBJ2-7|TRBV4-2
TGTGCCAGCAGCCAAGGGTCACTTTCCTACGAGCAGTACTTC
CASSQGSLSYEQYF
>NA|NA|TRBJ2-2|TRBV18
TGTGCCAGCTCTCCAACCGGGACAAAGAACACCGGGGAGCTGTTTTTT
CASSPTGTKNTGELFF
>NA|NA|TRBJ2-7|TRBV19
TGTGCCAGTAGTCCTTTTGAGGGAGCTCGAGGCGAGCAGTACTTC
CASSPFEGARGEQYF
>NA|NA|TRBJ1-3|TRBV5-4
TGTGCCAGCAGCCCCGACCTCGGAGGTGGAAACACCATATATTTT
CASSPDLGGGNTIYF
>NA|TRBD1|TRBJ2-7|TRBV13
TGTGCCAGCAGCTATTACAGGGGGCACGAGCAGTACTTC
CASSYYRGHEQYF
>NA|TRBD1|TRBJ2-7|TRBV4-1
TGCGCCAGCAGCCTAACGGGACAGGGACTCTACGAGCAGTACTTC
CASSLTGQGLYEQYF
>NA|TRBD1|TRBJ2-2|TRBV3-1/TRBV3-2
TGTGCCAGCAGCGACCGGGACAGGGGGGCCGGGGAGCTGTTTTTT
CASSDRDRGAGELFF
>once|NA|TRBJ1-1|TRBV2
TGTGCCAGCAGTGAGGAGGGGAACTTCCCTGAAGCTTTCTTT
CASSEEGNFPEAFF
>few|NA|TRBJ1-6|TRBV6-5
TGTGCCAGCAGTTACAGGGGGACGTCCTATAATTCACCCCTCCACTTT
CASSYRGTSYNSPLHF
>NA|TRBD2|TRBJ2-3|TRBV7-3
TGTGCCAGCAGCTTAGCCGGTAGCGGGAGGAGAGATACGCAGTATTTT
CASSLAGSGRRDTQYF
>NA|NA|TRBJ1-2|TRBV7-9
TGTGCCAGCAGCCTGGACAGTAGAGGCTACACCTTC
CASSLDSRGYTF
>NA|NA|TRBJ1-5|TRBV24-1
TGTGCCACCAGTCCAGGGTGGGATCAGCCCCAGCATTTT
CATSPGWDQPQHF
>NA|NA|TRBJ2-1|TRBV14
TGTGCCAGCAGCCAAAACCCAGGGGAGGCCCACAATGAGCAGTTCTTC
CASSQNPGEAHNEQFF
>NA|NA|TRBJ1-6|TRBV27
TGTGCCAGCAGTTTATCGGGAGTAAGCAATTCACCCCTCCACTTT
CASSLSGVSNSPLHF
>NA|TRBD1|TRBJ1-1|TRBV7-9
TGTGCCAGCAGCAGACCCCGGGACAGGGTTGCTGAAGCTTTCTTT
CASSRPRDRVAEAFF
>NA|NA|TRBJ1-1|TRBV6-1
TGTGCCAGCAGTGAACGGGGGCGCGGAACTGAAGCTTTCTTT
CASSERGRGTEAFF
>few|NA|TRBJ1-2|TRBV18
TGTGCCAGCTCACCACCGGACGGCCATAACTATGGCTACACCTTC
CASSPPDGHNYGYTF
>once|NA|TRBJ1-2|TRBV28
TGTGCCAGCAGGGTCCACAGGGTTAACTATGGCTACACCTTC
CASRVHRVNYGYTF
>NA|NA|TRBJ1-2|TRBV21-1
TGTGCCAGCAGCAAAGTTTATCGGGACAGCGGGAACTATGGCTACACCTTC
CASSKVYRDSGNYGYTF
>NA|NA|TRBJ1-1|TRBV6-1
TGTGCCAGCAGTGATTCCCCAGCCCGACTGAACACTGAAGCTTTCTTT
CASSDSPARLNTEAFF